These T cell receptor beta chains were read from a single sample in a study of OX40 agonist ivuxolimab in advanced cancers. Repertoires were generated with immunoSEQ multiplex PCR, while TCRdb's copy carries only in-frame clones and drops some. The sample shows tens of thousands of clones, 85% to 90% of them seen only once. The starting material was CD4+ or CD8+ T cells sorted from blood, obtained in a trial of the OX40 agonist ivuxolimab. Receptors were obtained from an adult with an advanced solid tumor such as melanoma, head and neck, liver or kidney cancer. CDR3s include the opening cysteine and the closing phenylalanine or tryptophan. A D gene is named only where the DNA matches it firmly. Some rows have no size entry. The others give once, few or many, or a class for an expanded clone.

.	TRBJ2-1	TRBV7-3	TRBD1	TGTGCCAGCAGCTCAACCGGGACAGGGGGCGTAGAGCAGTTCTTC	CASSSTGTGGVEQFF
once	TRBJ2-7	TRBV10-3	TRBD2	TGTGCCATCAGTGACCTAGCGGGAGGCTCCTACGAGCAGTACTTC	CAISDLAGGSYEQYF
once	TRBJ1-1	TRBV29-1	.	TGCAGCGTTGGGGGCGGGCGTGATGAAGCTTTCTTT	CSVGGGRDEAFF
.	TRBJ1-6	TRBV27	.	TGTGCCAGCAGCCGGGACCTCGGTCGTGGTTCACCCCTCCACTTT	CASSRDLGRGSPLHF
.	TRBJ1-2	TRBV5-1	.	TGCGCCAGCAGCCTGGTGGGGGATTATGGCTACACCTTC	CASSLVGDYGYTF
.	TRBJ1-2	TRBV6-5	TRBD1	TGTGCCAGCACCTTCCCGGGACAGGGCAACTATGGCTACACCTTC	CASTFPGQGNYGYTF
.	TRBJ2-3	TRBV15	TRBD1	TGTGCCACCAGCAGATCCACAGGGGGAAGCACAGATACGCAGTATTTT	CATSRSTGGSTDTQYF
.	TRBJ2-1	TRBV6-1	TRBD2	TGTGCCAGCAGTAGACTTGGGACTAGCGCCCATGAGCAGTTCTTC	CASSRLGTSAHEQFF
.	TRBJ2-4	TRBV28	.	TGTGCCGGGAGACAGAAGTTAGCGAAAAACATTCAGTACTTC	CAGRQKLAKNIQYF
.	TRBJ1-6	TRBV25-1	.	TGTGCCAGCAGTGAATATGAGTCAGGGCAACACTTT	CASSEYESGQHF
once	TRBJ1-3	TRBV9	.	TGTGCCAGCAGCGAACAGGGTGCGAGCTCTGGAAACACCATATATTTT	CASSEQGASSGNTIYF